The 20 T cell receptor beta chains reported below all come from one sample, sequenced in a study of T-cell reconstitution after alpha-beta-depleted transplantation in children. Unique molecular identifiers featured in how the TCRbeta library was prepared. TCRdb independently ran MiXCR on the PCR reads; one entry per CDR3 protein. The table has approximately 800,000 distinct CDR3 sequences, under 20% seen once. The specimen comprised PBMCs, mostly from graft donor cells, sampled 360 days after TCRalphabeta/CD19-depleted stem cell transplant. The receptors shown here come from a male patient under 18 who had a stem cell transplant for acute lymphoblastic leukemia, so the T cells may come from the graft donor.

The rearrangement links TRBV7-9 to TRBJ2-7; D may be TRBD2 (5 bases). Trimming shortened V by 0 bases and J by 3 bases, and 15 bases separated the two germline ends. The CDR3 length is 16 residues. The germline V gene encodes CDR1 SEHNR and CDR2 FQNEAQ (reference sequence). For the CDR3, the DNA is TGTGCCAGCAGCTTAGCGGTGTCTAGCCCGAGCTACGAGCAGTACTTC. Translating it yields CASSLAVSSPSYEQYF.

V is TRBV6-1 and J is TRBJ2-1; D is unclear. The length of the CDR3 is 13 residues. Germline CDR1 MNHNS, CDR2 SASEGT. Trimming took off 4 bases at V and 7 bases at J, with 11 bases between the two ends. The CDR3 DNA reads as TGTGCCAGCAGTGCACTAAGGGCGAATGAGCAGTTCTTC. It specifies CASSALRANEQFF.

The chain employs TRBV20-1 and TRBJ2-1; possibly TRBD1 for D (6 bases). Trimming stripped 6 bases from V and 1 base from J, with 16 bases between. In germline, CDR1 is DFQATT, CDR2 SNEGSKA (reference sequence). The CDR3 has 15 residues. The CDR3 spells CSAIGGTLSYNEQFF. The CDR3 DNA follows: TGCAGTGCCATAGGGGGAACTCTATCCTACAATGAGCAGTTCTTC.

This clonotype was recorded a few times. CDR3 loop: CASSLGWGSDTQYF. The CDR3 nucleotides are TGTGCCAGCAGCTTAGGGTGGGGTTCCGATACGCAGTATTTT. The V gene is TRBV7-2, the J gene TRBJ2-3; D uncertain. Germline lookup yields CDR1 SGHTA and CDR2 FQGNSA. V dropped 1 base and J dropped 6 bases, with 11 bases sitting between them. This CDR3 region has 14 residues.

The chain has TRBV7-9 and TRBJ2-7, with 10 bases aligning to TRBD1. The V gene end was trimmed by 3 bases and the J gene end by 4 bases; junction bases not matched to a gene: 9. The CDR3 loop spans 16 amino acids. Germline V gives CDR1 SEHNR, CDR2 FQNEAQ (reference sequence). The CDR3 loop is CASSFSGQGPSYEQYF. CDR3 DNA sequence: TGTGCCAGCAGCTTCTCGGGACAGGGGCCGTCTTACGAGCAGTACTTC.

The genes are TRBV7-2 and TRBJ2-7; possibly TRBD2 for D (6 bases). The V gene lost 5 bases and the J gene lost 4 bases, with 12 bases spanning the gap. Germline V lookup: CDR1 SGHTA, CDR2 FQGNSA. The CDR3 extends over 13 amino acids. CDR3 loop: CASSTSAGYEQYF. The CDR3 DNA is TGTGCCAGCAGCACAAGCGCGGGGTACGAGCAGTACTTC.

This chain joins TRBV12-5 and TRBJ2-3; 11 positions agree with TRBD1. From germline, CDR1 is LGHNT and CDR2 FRNRAP. This CDR3 is built from 17 residues. V shed 7 bases, J shed 3 bases, and the junction held 12 bases outside the gene matches. The CDR3 coding sequence is TGTGCTAGTGATTGTGGTGGTAGGGACAGGGGGACAGATACGCAGTATTTT. This codes for CASDCGGRDRGTDTQYF.

This clonotype was seen more than once but under ten times. The chain is built from TRBV20-1 and TRBJ2-7, with D unresolved. Per germline, CDR1 DFQATT and CDR2 SNEGSKA (reference sequence). The CDR3 contains 13 residues. The V end lost 8 bases, the J end lost 0 bases, and 14 bases lay between the germline ends. The CDR3 sequence: CSYEADHSYEQYF. CDR3 sequence (DNA): TGCAGTTATGAGGCAGATCACTCCTACGAGCAGTACTTC.

This clonotype showed up just a few times. This sequence joins TRBV3-1 and TRBJ2-5; no definite D call. The CDR3 spans 14 residues. Germline CDR1 reads LGHDT; CDR2 reads YNNKEL (reference sequence). The ends were cut back, 4 bases at V and 7 bases at J, with 16 bases in the middle. CDR3 DNA sequence: TGTGCCAGCAGCCCTACGGGCATCAAAGGGACCCAGTACTTC. Its translation: CASSPTGIKGTQYF.

This clonotype was observed many times. This rearrangement joins TRBV2 to TRBJ2-4, with D perhaps matching TRBD1 or TRBD2 (5 bases each). The CDR3 is 15 amino acids. Germline V gene lookup returns CDR1 SNHLY and CDR2 FYNNEI. V shed 2 bases and J shed 5 bases, with 13 bases lying between them. Here the CDR3 reads CASSEMGTRENIQYF. DNA of the CDR3: TGTGCCAGCAGTGAAATGGGGACCAGGGAAAACATTCAGTACTTC.

This clonotype was counted a few times. This chain links TRBV7-3 with TRBJ2-1; possible D gene TRBD2, 6 bases. CDR1 is SGHTA, CDR2 FQGTGA, per germline. The CDR3 sequence is 15 residues long. V was trimmed by 8 bases and J by 0 bases, leaving 14 bases between them. The CDR3: CASSWVAASYNEQFF. CDR3 in DNA: TGTGCCAGCTCCTGGGTAGCGGCCTCCTACAATGAGCAGTTCTTC.

This clonotype was seen more than once but under ten times. V is TRBV13 and J is TRBJ2-5, with TRBD2 identical over 9 bases. Looked up from germline, CDR1 is PRHDT and CDR2 is FYEKMQ (reference sequence). J was trimmed by 6 bases and V by 5 bases; bases with no gene match: 10. The CDR3 covers 15 residues. CDR3 residues: CASSTLAGTRKTQYF. The CDR3 DNA reads TGTGCCAGCAGCACCCTAGCGGGAACGAGGAAGACCCAGTACTTC.

The chain couples TRBV10-3 to TRBJ1-5; D call uncertain. This CDR3 comprises 15 residues. Germline CDR1 reads ENHRY; CDR2 reads SYGVKD. Between the trimmed V and J ends, which lost 0 bases and 4 bases, there was a span of 10 bases. The CDR3 is CAISESASPNQPQHF. The CDR3 region has the DNA TGTGCCATCAGTGAGTCGGCCAGCCCTAATCAGCCCCAGCATTTT.

The chain joins TRBV2 to TRBJ2-2, with 13 bases identical to TRBD2. CDR3 size: 17 residues. Germline assignment: CDR1 SNHLY and CDR2 FYNNEI. J gave up 0 bases and V 9 bases, and 7 bases lay outside the gene matches. CDR3 nucleotides: TGTGCCAGGGCAGCGACTAGCGGGAGGACGAACACCGGGGAGCTGTTTTTT. Its translation is CARAATSGRTNTGELFF.

This clonotype was recorded many times. The CDR3 sequence is CASSTGRYEQYF. Written as DNA, the CDR3 is TGTGCCAGCAGCACCGGACGATACGAGCAGTACTTC. V and J are TRBV7-9 and TRBJ2-7; D unclear. CDR1 is SEHNR, CDR2 FQNEAQ, per germline (reference sequence). The CDR3 has 12 residues. V lost 5 bases, J lost 4 bases, and 9 bases lay in between.

This clonotype showed up just a few times. V is TRBV6-5 and J is TRBJ1-5; perhaps TRBD1 as D (5 bases). Trimming stripped 4 bases from V and 14 bases from J, with 15 bases between. The CDR3 loop spans 12 amino acids. CDR1 is MNHEY and CDR2 is SVGAGI in the germline V gene. The chain's CDR3 is CASSSLRGKEHF. The CDR3 DNA sequence: TGTGCCAGCAGTTCACTCCGGGGCAAAGAGCATTTT.

The chain joins TRBV7-2 to TRBJ2-1, with a possible D match to TRBD2 (5 bases). With 0 bases removed from V and 6 bases from J, the gap between germline ends came to 12 bases. The CDR3 has 15 amino acids. Germline values: CDR1 SGHTA, CDR2 FQGNSA. The CDR3 DNA is TGTGCCAGCAGCTTAGCGCGGCGGGCCTTCAATGAGCAGTTCTTC. Translation: CASSLARRAFNEQFF.

V gene TRBV15 combines with J gene TRBJ2-2; maybe TRBD1 (5 bases). This CDR3 is 13 amino acids long. V lost 8 bases and J lost 4, with 11 bases in between. Germline-derived CDR1 and CDR2 are LNHNV and YYDKDF (reference sequence). The CDR3, as DNA: TGTGCCACCGCCCATGGGGCCACCGGGGAGCTGTTTTTT. It specifies CATAHGATGELFF.

The rearrangement joins TRBV20-1 to TRBJ2-5; 11 nucleotides match TRBD2. Germline loops: CDR1 DFQATT, CDR2 SNEGSKA (reference sequence). The CDR3 runs to 15 residues. The V and J ends lost 7 bases and 2 bases, in that order; junction bases with no gene match: 9. The chain's CDR3 is CSVRPGTSGQETQYF. As DNA, the CDR3 is TGCAGTGTTCGACCCGGGACTAGCGGACAAGAGACCCAGTACTTC.

The chain recombines TRBV27 with TRBJ2-7, with D hard to call. The ends were cut back, 2 bases at V and 0 bases at J, with 11 bases in the middle. This CDR3 comprises 15 residues. CDR1 and CDR2 from the germline V gene are MNHEY and SMNVEV (reference sequence). This CDR3 is CASSLDRTNSYEQYF. CDR3 nucleotide sequence: TGTGCCAGCAGTTTAGATCGGACCAACTCCTACGAGCAGTACTTC.